Listed below are T cell receptor beta chains from one sample, sequenced in a study of beta chain features in type 1 diabetes. Produced via immunoSEQ multiplex PCR; TCRdb's table is partial and in-frame only. The data hold roughly 45,000 clones, with 50% observed a single time. The material sequenced was stem cell memory CD4+ T cells from blood. Source of these receptors: a woman aged 25-40 years in good health. Both conserved end residues are part of each CDR3. D genes are given only for firm matches. Clone sizes are given selectively: once, few, many, or a class where the clone is expanded.

NA,TRBJ2-7,TRBV28,TRBD1,CASSSGQGPSYEQYF,TGTGCCAGCAGTTCGGGACAGGGGCCGTCCTACGAGCAGTACTTC
NA,TRBJ2-1,TRBV19,TRBD2,CASSISGRVNEQFF,TGTGCCAGTAGTATTAGCGGGAGAGTAAATGAGCAGTTCTTC
NA,TRBJ2-1,TRBV4-2,TRBD2,CASSQDRASGRYNEQFF,TGTGCCAGCAGCCAAGATCGGGCTAGCGGGAGGTACAATGAGCAGTTCTTC
NA,TRBJ1-4,TRBV18,NA,CASSLAQDNEKLFF,TGTGCCAGCTCACTAGCACAGGACAATGAAAAACTGTTTTTT
NA,TRBJ2-7,TRBV7-2,NA,CASSFDSSYEQYF,TGTGCCAGCAGCTTCGACTCTAGCTACGAGCAGTACTTC
NA,TRBJ2-7,TRBV5-1,TRBD2,CASSLRAGGDSYEQYF,TGCGCCAGCAGCTTACGAGCGGGGGGGGACTCCTACGAGCAGTACTTC
NA,TRBJ2-1,TRBV7-3,NA,CASSRLQGSYNEQFF,TGTGCCAGCAGCCGTTTACAGGGATCCTACAATGAGCAGTTCTTC
NA,TRBJ2-1,TRBV28,TRBD2,CATKSGTSNNEQFF,TGTGCCACCAAGTCCGGGACTAGCAACAATGAGCAGTTCTTC
few,TRBJ2-7,TRBV10-3,TRBD2,CAISEVAGVGEQYF,TGTGCCATCAGTGAGGTGGCGGGAGTGGGCGAGCAGTACTTC
few,TRBJ1-1,TRBV25-1,NA,CASSEYQANTEAFF,TGTGCCAGCAGTGAATACCAAGCGAACACTGAAGCTTTCTTT
NA,TRBJ2-3,TRBV19,NA,CASTTWGSGGSTDTQYF,TGTGCCAGTACTACTTGGGGTAGCGGAGGGAGCACAGATACGCAGTATTTT
NA,TRBJ1-2,TRBV4-3,TRBD1,CASSQSAFPGQGFFGGYTF,TGCGCCAGCAGCCAATCCGCCTTTCCGGGACAGGGATTTTTCGGTGGCTACACCTTC
NA,TRBJ2-1,TRBV7-2,TRBD2,CASRQTSGALSYNEQFF,TGTGCCAGCAGGCAGACTAGCGGGGCACTCTCCTACAATGAGCAGTTCTTC
NA,TRBJ2-1,TRBV11-3,NA,CASSFNGGPRNEQFF,TGTGCCAGCAGCTTCAACGGAGGGCCGAGAAATGAGCAGTTCTTC
few,TRBJ2-2,TRBV7-6,TRBD2,CASSSRLAGDTGELFF,TGTGCCAGCAGCTCGAGACTAGCGGGCGACACCGGGGAGCTGTTTTTT
NA,TRBJ1-2,TRBV7-8,TRBD1,CASSLAETGGRYTF,TGTGCCAGCAGCTTAGCTGAGACAGGGGGTCGCTACACCTTC
NA,TRBJ2-5,TRBV28,TRBD2,CASKEGLADQETQYF,TGTGCCAGCAAGGAGGGACTAGCGGACCAAGAGACCCAGTACTTC
NA,TRBJ1-3,TRBV7-9,NA,CASSLAGAGNTIYF,TGTGCCAGCAGCTTGGCGGGCGCTGGAAACACCATATATTTT
few,TRBJ2-5,TRBV7-6,NA,CASSLGGGGETQYF,TGTGCCAGCAGCTTGGGCGGGGGCGGTGAGACCCAGTACTTC
few,TRBJ2-2,TRBV4-2,NA,CASSQVSANDGGPGELFF,TGTGCCAGCAGCCAAGTTTCGGCGAACGACGGGGGGCCCGGGGAGCTGTTTTTT